This T cell receptor beta chain was sequenced during a study of T cell repertoires in cytomegalovirus infection. Study in general: Indications came from public TCR beta signatures; they pointed to CMV infection and to a matching HLA type.

A note on this clonotype: The antigen is not known.

TCRdb recomputed calls from the reads with MiXCR, one row per CDR3 protein. The sample consists of about 150,000 distinct CDR3 sequences, approximately 30% of them appearing once. This TCR was recovered from a human donor in good health (CMV status not recorded). Some clones in this sample may be carry-over from other donors' samples. The source material was CD8+ T cells from cultured PBMCs, sampled from culture after CMV antigen stimulation.

CDR3 DNA sequence: TGCAGTGCCCAATACCCGGACAGGGATGATCAGCCCCAGCATTTT. Encoded protein: CSAQYPDRDDQPQHF. The gene calls are TRBV20-1 and TRBJ1-5; 8 bases are a match to TRBD1. V dropped 6 bases and J dropped 5; count of bases not matched to a gene: 12. Germline CDR1 and CDR2: DFQATT and SNEGSKA (reference sequence). The CDR3 runs to 15 residues.